The 18 T cell receptor beta chains reported below all come from one sample, sequenced in a study of CD8 T cells in ankylosing spondylitis. General study results and limits: What appeared characteristic of ankylosing spondylitis blood was a TCR beta motif of eight highly homologous variants.

These receptors have no identified antigens. TCRdb analysed the 5' RACE reads with MiXCR anew, one entry per CDR3 protein. Among under 550,000 distinct CDR3 sequences, more than 25% were seen once, and the ten largest hold about 1%. Sequenced material: blood, either unsorted or a sorted T cell fraction (not recorded which). These receptor sequences come from a male donor with ankylosing spondylitis.

The chain joins TRBV12-3 or TRBV12-4 to TRBJ2-3; TRBD2 matches 13 bases. Losses at the gene ends were 3 bases for V and 4 bases for J; bases not matched to a gene: 4. This CDR3 has 16 residues. CDR3 residues: CASSFPGTSGADTQYF. The CDR3 DNA follows: TGTGCCAGCAGTTTCCCCGGGACTAGCGGGGCAGATACGCAGTATTTT.

This clonotype was picked up one time. The chain links TRBV29-1 to TRBJ2-3; 9 bases line up with TRBD2. After removal of 2 bases from V and 0 bases from J, the junction contained 3 bases not matched to a gene. Germline CDR1 reads SQVTM; CDR2 reads ANQGSEA. The CDR3 extends over 15 amino acids. The CDR3 nucleotides are TGCAGCGTTGAATTGAGCGGGAGGAGCACAGATACGCAGTATTTT. It yields the protein CSVELSGRSTDTQYF.

The V and J genes are TRBV19 and TRBJ1-5; D perhaps matches TRBD1 (5 bases). CDR3 length equals 13 residues. The germline gives CDR1 LNHDA, CDR2 SQIVND (reference sequence). The V gene lost 5 bases and the J gene lost 4 bases, with 9 bases spanning the gap. The CDR3 loop is CASSWGENQPQHF. DNA for the CDR3: TGTGCCAGTAGTTGGGGGGAAAATCAGCCCCAGCATTTT. The variable domain in full, with the rest retrieved from reference TRBV19 and TRBJ1-5, is DGGITQSPKYLFRKEGQNVTLSCEQNLNHDAMYWYRQDPGQGLRLIYYSQIVNDFQKGDIAEGYSVSREKKESFPLTVTSAQKNPTAFYLCASSWGENQPQHFGDGTRLSIL.

The V gene is TRBV27, the J gene TRBJ1-5, with D possibly being TRBD1 (5 bases). The CDR3 covers 15 residues. Germline loops: CDR1 MNHEY, CDR2 SMNVEV (reference sequence). The V and J ends lost 5 bases and 7 bases respectively, with 18 bases between them. The CDR3 DNA reads TGTGCCAGCAGTCCATTTGGCCAGGGCCGGCAGCCCCAGCATTTT. Its translation: CASSPFGQGRQPQHF.

The J gene is TRBJ2-1, the V gene TRBV5-1; 8 bases agree with TRBD2. Germline V gene data show CDR1 as SGHRS and CDR2 as YFSETQ. The CDR3 consists of 14 residues. V dropped 0 bases and J dropped 10; count of bases not matched to a gene: 6. CDR3 nucleotide sequence: TGCGCCAGCAGCTTGGAACTAGCGGATGGAGAGCAGTTCTTC. It encodes CASSLELADGEQFF.

The table lists this clonotype with a few counts. CDR3 sequence (DNA): TGTGCCAGCCATAGCGGGAGGGGTGGCGATGAGCAGTTCTTC. Residues: CASHSGRGGDEQFF. This chain connects TRBV2 to TRBJ2-1; 11 bases fit TRBD2. The CDR3 totals 14 residues. CDR1 is SNHLY and CDR2 is FYNNEI in the germline V gene. V was clipped by 8 bases and J by 8 bases; unmatched bases: 8.

V and J are TRBV5-1 and TRBJ2-5, with 7 bases matching TRBD2. V was clipped by 3 bases and J by 5 bases; unmatched bases: 7. The CDR3 totals 14 residues. Per germline, CDR1 SGHRS and CDR2 YFSETQ. Here the CDR3 DNA reads TGCGCCAGCAGCTCGAGCGGGACCGGGGAGACCCAGTACTTC. Translating it yields CASSSSGTGETQYF.

The V call is TRBV9, the J call TRBJ2-1; the D is unclear. The V gene lost 0 bases and the J gene lost 5 bases, with 15 bases spanning the gap. Per germline, CDR1 SGDLS and CDR2 YYNGEE. The CDR3 totals 16 residues. CDR3 in DNA: TGTGCCAGCAGCGTAGAGTGGACCTTTGGCAACAATGAGCAGTTCTTC. This translates into CASSVEWTFGNNEQFF.

The chain is built from TRBV3-1 and TRBJ2-2, with D uncertain. V was pared by 1 base and J by 2 bases, with 8 bases between. Germline CDR1 and CDR2: LGHDT and YNNKEL (reference sequence). This CDR3 region has 15 residues. The CDR3 sequence is CASSQGPVNTGELFF. In DNA form, the CDR3 reads TGTGCCAGCAGCCAAGGGCCAGTTAACACCGGGGAGCTGTTTTTT.

This clonotype was seen only a few times. The chain links TRBV20-1 to TRBJ1-2; D unresolved. The V gene's germline CDR1 is DFQATT and CDR2 SNEGSKA (reference sequence). The CDR3 consists of 12 residues. The germline V and J ends were trimmed by 4 bases and 2 bases, with 8 bases remaining between them. The DNA for the CDR3 is TGCAGTGCTATGGGCGCGAACTATGGCTACACCTTC. Its translation: CSAMGANYGYTF.

This clonotype was seen a handful of times. The rearrangement links TRBV2 to TRBJ2-3, with 7 bases identical to TRBD2. The trim removed 4 bases at V and 4 bases at J, leaving 5 bases unmatched. CDR1 is SNHLY and CDR2 is FYNNEI in the germline V gene. The CDR3 sequence is 14 residues long. The CDR3 region is CASSVMAGADTQYF. DNA for the CDR3: TGTGCCAGCAGTGTGATGGCGGGAGCAGATACGCAGTATTTT.

In its sample, this clonotype was seen many times. The CDR3 DNA sequence: TGTGCCAGCAGCTTACTTGTGGGGGCCAACGTCCTGACTTTC. Translated: CASSLLVGANVLTF. This chain uses TRBV7-2 with TRBJ2-6; D remains ambiguous. CDR3 length: 14 residues. V lost 2 bases and J 4 bases, leaving 6 bases between the germline ends. CDR1 and CDR2 (germline): SGHTA, FQGNSA.

This clonotype was seen a handful of times. V is TRBV12-3 or TRBV12-4 and J is TRBJ2-2; D is ambiguous. The CDR3 covers 15 residues. The ends were cut back, 3 bases at V and 1 base at J, with 9 bases in the middle. CDR3 residues: CASSFYSLNTGELFF. The CDR3, as DNA: TGTGCCAGCAGTTTTTACTCCCTGAACACCGGGGAGCTGTTTTTT.

There are many counts of this clonotype. The gene calls are TRBV11-2 and TRBJ2-3, with D uncertain. V was trimmed by 1 base and J by 3 bases, leaving 5 bases between them. This CDR3 is built from 13 residues. From germline, CDR1 is SGHAT and CDR2 FQNNGV. The CDR3: CASSLAWTDTQYF. CDR3 bases: TGTGCCAGCAGCTTAGCGTGGACAGATACGCAGTATTTT.

The V gene is TRBV2, the J gene TRBJ1-1; no clear D. This CDR3 is 15 amino acids long. Per the germline V gene, CDR1 is SNHLY and CDR2 is FYNNEI. The germline V and J ends were trimmed by 5 bases and 1 base, with 14 bases remaining between them. The CDR3 region has the DNA TGTGCCAGCAGTACCGAACCGCCGGGGAACACTGAAGCTTTCTTT. Protein sequence: CASSTEPPGNTEAFF.

The chain employs TRBV5-1 and TRBJ1-2, with a possible D match to TRBD1 (6 bases). V shed 0 bases and J shed 5 bases, with 20 bases lying between them. This CDR3 has 17 amino acids. In germline, CDR1 is SGHRS, CDR2 YFSETQ. CDR3 DNA sequence: TGCGCCAGCAGCTTGGGAGTTAGCTCCTCGGGACAATATGGCTACACCTTC. This gives the protein CASSLGVSSSGQYGYTF.

V is TRBV7-9 and J is TRBJ2-5, with no clear D. CDR3 length: 14 amino acids. V lost 0 bases and J lost 5, with 10 bases in between. The germline gives CDR1 SEHNR, CDR2 FQNEAQ (reference sequence). CDR3 in amino acids: CASSLAPETETQYF. For the CDR3, the DNA is TGTGCCAGCAGCTTAGCCCCAGAAACGGAGACCCAGTACTTC.

The chain carries TRBV12-3 or TRBV12-4 and TRBJ1-4, with 10 bases aligning to TRBD1. The CDR3 is 16 amino acids. The trim removed 1 base at V and 7 bases at J, leaving 6 bases unmatched. In DNA, the CDR3 is TGTGCCAGCAGTTTAGGGAGGACAGGGGGAATTGAAAAACTGTTTTTT. This gives the protein CASSLGRTGGIEKLFF.